Following are 20 T cell receptor beta chains from one sample sequenced in a study of cytomegalovirus exposure and HLA in healthy donors. Both 60 Vbeta primers and 13 Jbeta primers went into the PCR. Measured with immunoSEQ multiplex PCR; TCRdb has only the in-frame clones, and not every one. This sample yields about 96,000 clones, of which approximately 74% are seen a single time; 13% to 15% belongs to the top ten. The sequenced sample was PBMCs. The receptors were sampled from a woman aged 70-85 years in good health and CMV-seropositive.

CDR3 amino acids: CASSFHGFANTGELFF. The CDR3 DNA follows: TGTGCCAGCAGTTTCCACGGGTTCGCGAACACCGGGGAGCTGTTTTTT. The chain employs TRBV7-9 and TRBJ2-2, with D unresolved. V lost 6 bases, J lost 0 bases, and 14 bases lay in between. The CDR3 covers 16 residues. Germline V gene sequence: CDR1 SEHNR, CDR2 FQNEAQ (reference sequence).

The V gene is TRBV19, the J gene TRBJ2-1; 12 bases match TRBD2. Germline assignment: CDR1 LNHDA and CDR2 SQIVND (reference sequence). CDR3 size: 20 residues. The J segment lost 0 bases and the V segment lost 4 bases, leaving 13 bases of the junction unmatched. CDR3 protein: CASSTPSSGRALSSYNEQFF. For the CDR3, the DNA is TGTGCCAGTAGTACCCCCTCTAGCGGGAGGGCCCTGAGCTCCTACAATGAGCAGTTCTTC.

The J gene is TRBJ2-2, the V gene TRBV7-8; 10 bases fit TRBD1. Germline CDR1 SGHVS, CDR2 FQNEAQ. V trimming: 5 bases; J trimming: 5 bases; junction bases outside the gene matches: 5. The CDR3 extends over 15 amino acids. CDR3 DNA sequence: TGTGCCAGCAGCACTGGGACAGGGGAAACCGGGGAGCTGTTTTTT. As protein: CASSTGTGETGELFF. The full variable domain, in which reference TRBV7-8 and TRBJ2-2 provide the parts outside the CDR3, is GAGVSQSPRYKVAKRGQDVALRCDPISGHVSLFWYQQALGQGPEFLTYFQNEAQLDKSGLPSDRFFAERPEGSVSTLKIQRTQQEDSAVYLCASSTGTGETGELFFGEGSRLTVL.

The chain employs TRBV9 and TRBJ1-3; the match to TRBD1 covers 8 bases. The CDR3 spans 14 residues. V shed 3 bases and J 2 bases; nucleotides not matched to a gene: 1. Germline loops: CDR1 SGDLS, CDR2 YYNGEE. The DNA of the CDR3 is TGTGCCAGCAGCGCAGGGGGCACTGGAAACACCATATATTTT. It yields the protein CASSAGGTGNTIYF.

Of note for this clone: A read error may account for a junction end that differs from germline. This chain links TRBV6-6 with TRBJ2-2, with 9 bases fitting TRBD1. This CDR3 is built from 15 residues. CDR1 is MNHNY and CDR2 is SVGAGI in the germline V gene (reference sequence). Here the CDR3 reads CASSPATGGAGELLF. CDR3 sequence (DNA): TGTGCCAGCAGTCCCGCGACAGGGGGTGCCGGGGAGCTGCTTTTT.

The V and J genes are TRBV18 and TRBJ1-1; D may be TRBD1 (5 bases). The CDR3 is made up of 13 amino acids. Trimming took off 4 bases at V and 3 bases at J, with 9 bases between the two ends. Germline V CDR1 and CDR2: KGHSH, LQKENI. The CDR3 loop is CASSQLGHTEAFF. The CDR3 bases are TGTGCCAGCTCACAATTGGGGCACACTGAAGCTTTCTTT.

V is TRBV25-1 and J is TRBJ2-7; D remains ambiguous. Germline V gene lookup returns CDR1 MGHDK and CDR2 SYGVNS. The CDR3 runs to 11 residues. V gave up 6 bases and J gave up 1 base, with 4 bases separating them. CDR3: CASRQSYEQYF. The CDR3 DNA follows: TGTGCCAGCAGACAGTCCTACGAGCAGTACTTC.

This clone was seen more than once but under ten times. This chain connects TRBV5-4 to TRBJ2-7; 11 bases agree with TRBD1. Germline V gene lookup returns CDR1 SGHNT and CDR2 YYREEE (reference sequence). The CDR3 extends over 15 amino acids. V lost 0 bases to trimming and J lost 3 bases; unmatched junction nucleotides: 2. The chain's CDR3 is CASSLGGQGDYEQYF. The CDR3 bases are TGTGCCAGCAGCTTGGGGGGACAGGGGGACTACGAGCAGTACTTC.

This chain joins TRBV28 and TRBJ2-1; D is undetermined. The CDR3 runs to 15 residues. Between the trimmed V and J ends, which lost 2 bases and 3 bases, there was a span of 11 bases. Germline CDR1 is MDHEN and CDR2 is SYDVKM. The CDR3 bases are TGTGCCAGCAGTTTAGTCGGTGCTAACTACAATGAGCAGTTCTTC. It yields the protein CASSLVGANYNEQFF.

The chain uses TRBV28 and TRBJ2-6, with D perhaps matching TRBD1 (9 bases). The V and J ends lost 7 bases and 0 bases respectively, with 16 bases between them. Germline CDR1 and CDR2: MDHEN and SYDVKM. There are 17 residues in the CDR3. The CDR3 region has the DNA TGTGCCAGCAATAGCGGGACAGGGAACTCTGGGGCCAACGTCCTGACTTTC. This codes for CASNSGTGNSGANVLTF.

The chain combines TRBV5-5 with TRBJ1-2; the D is unclear. This CDR3 contains 13 residues. V lost 0 bases and J lost 8, with 11 bases in between. The germline gives CDR1 SGHKS, CDR2 YYEKEE (reference sequence). CDR3 residues: CASSLDRFIGYTF. The CDR3 DNA sequence: TGTGCCAGCAGCTTGGATCGGTTTATCGGCTACACCTTC. Full variable domain (remainder filled in from reference TRBV5-5 and TRBJ1-2): DAGVTQSPTHLIKTRGQQVTLRCSPISGHKSVSWYQQVLGQGPQFIFQYYEKEERGRGNFPDRFSARQFPNYSSELNVNALLLGDSALYLCASSLDRFIGYTFGSGTRLTVV.

In its sample, this clone was seen once. One end of the junction is discordant with germline, which a read error may explain. DNA for the CDR3: TGTTCCAGCAGCCGACTAGCCTACGAGCAGTACTTC. Amino acid sequence: CSSSRLAYEQYF. This rearrangement joins TRBV7-9 to TRBJ2-7; the D gene is possibly TRBD2 (6 bases). The germline V gene encodes CDR1 SEHNR and CDR2 FQNEAQ (reference sequence). This CDR3 contains 12 residues.

A single count supports this clone. The CDR3 DNA is TGTGCCATCAGTGTCGGGCGGGGTACCTACGAGCAGTACTTC. This encodes CAISVGRGTYEQYF. The V gene is TRBV10-3, the J gene TRBJ2-7; D is perhaps TRBD2 (6 bases). V gave up 4 bases and J gave up 2 bases, with 12 bases separating them. CDR1 is ENHRY and CDR2 is SYGVKD in the germline V gene. The CDR3 sequence is 14 residues long.

This clone occurred a few times. V is TRBV6-1 and J is TRBJ2-7; TRBD2 agrees at 11 bases. V lost 7 bases and J lost 5; bases outside the gene matches: 10. The CDR3 loop spans 15 amino acids. Germline CDR1 and CDR2: MNHNS and SASEGT. For the CDR3, the DNA is TGTGCCAGCATTCCCCTAGCGGGAGGTCCCGACGAGCAGTACTTC. Amino acids: CASIPLAGGPDEQYF.

The chain employs TRBV21-1 and TRBJ2-7; TRBD1, the D gene given by the table, was not confirmed from the DNA. TRBV21-1 is deemed a pseudogene. The CDR3 spans 14 residues. The CDR3 loop is CASSKAPGTYEQYF. The CDR3 DNA is TGTGCCAGCAGCAAAGCCCCAGGTACCTACGAGCAGTACTTC.

Remarks on this clone: Sequence at one end of the junction differs from germline and may be a read error. The V call is TRBV7-2, the J call TRBJ1-3; 8 positions match TRBD1. This CDR3 region has 14 residues. Germline CDR1 SGHTA, CDR2 FQGNSA. The CDR3 sequence: CASTLTGGGNTIYF. As DNA, the CDR3 is TGTGCCAGCACCTTAACAGGGGGTGGAAACACCATATATTTT.

V usage is TRBV11-2 and J usage is TRBJ2-1; tentative D call: TRBD1 (5 bases). V lost 7 bases, J lost 5 bases, and 6 bases lay in between. The CDR3 spans 11 residues. Germline V gene data show CDR1 as SGHAT and CDR2 as FQNNGV. CDR3 amino acids: CASTRDNEQFF. The CDR3 bases are TGTGCCAGCACCAGGGACAATGAGCAGTTCTTC.

This clone turned up a few times. The chain recombines TRBV7-2 with TRBJ2-2, with TRBD1 identical over 8 bases. With 1 base clipped from V and 1 base from J, the junction kept 2 bases outside the gene matches. This CDR3 has 16 residues. CDR1 SGHTA and CDR2 FQGNSA come from the germline V gene. CDR3 amino acids: CASSLVGTGNTGELFF. The CDR3 region has the DNA TGTGCCAGCAGCTTAGTTGGGACAGGGAACACCGGGGAGCTGTTTTTT. The whole variable domain, remainder taken from reference TRBV7-2 and TRBJ2-2, is GAGVSQSPSNKVTEKGKDVELRCDPISGHTALYWYRQSLGQGLEFLIYFQGNSAPDKSGLPSDRFSAERTGGSVSTLTIQRTQQEDSAVYLCASSLVGTGNTGELFFGEGSRLTVL.

J is TRBJ2-3 and V is TRBV5-1, with 9 bases lining up with TRBD2. The CDR3 has 15 residues. After removal of 4 bases from V and 8 bases from J, the junction contained 11 bases not matched to a gene. Germline loops: CDR1 SGHRS, CDR2 YFSETQ. The CDR3 coding sequence is TGCGCCAGCAGCAGGTTAGCGGGGGAGGAGAGTACGCAGTATTTT. Protein sequence: CASSRLAGEESTQYF.

This clone showed up just once. The chain recombines TRBV7-9 with TRBJ2-1, with 7 bases that match TRBD2. The CDR3 sequence is 17 residues long. The trim removed 5 bases at V and 3 bases at J, leaving 13 bases unmatched. Germline V gene data show CDR1 as SEHNR and CDR2 as FQNEAQ (reference sequence). The CDR3 spells CASSTTVVAGDYNEQFF. DNA of the CDR3: TGTGCCAGCAGCACAACGGTAGTAGCGGGTGACTACAATGAGCAGTTCTTC.